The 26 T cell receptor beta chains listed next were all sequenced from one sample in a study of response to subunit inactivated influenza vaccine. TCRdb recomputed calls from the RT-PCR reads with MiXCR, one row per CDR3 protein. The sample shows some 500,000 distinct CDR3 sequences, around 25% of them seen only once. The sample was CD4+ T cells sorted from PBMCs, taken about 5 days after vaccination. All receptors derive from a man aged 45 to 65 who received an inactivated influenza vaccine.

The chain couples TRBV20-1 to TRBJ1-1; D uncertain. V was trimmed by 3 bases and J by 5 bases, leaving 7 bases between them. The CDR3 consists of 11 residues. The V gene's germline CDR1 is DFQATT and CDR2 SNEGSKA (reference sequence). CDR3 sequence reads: CSARYGTEAFF. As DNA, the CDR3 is TGCAGTGCTAGGTACGGGACTGAAGCTTTCTTT.

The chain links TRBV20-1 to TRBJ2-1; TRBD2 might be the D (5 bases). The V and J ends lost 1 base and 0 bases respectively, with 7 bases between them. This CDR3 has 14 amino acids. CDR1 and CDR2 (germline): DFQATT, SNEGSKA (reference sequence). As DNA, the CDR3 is TGCAGTGCTAGAGGAGCGGCCTCCTACAATGAGCAGTTCTTC. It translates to CSARGAASYNEQFF.

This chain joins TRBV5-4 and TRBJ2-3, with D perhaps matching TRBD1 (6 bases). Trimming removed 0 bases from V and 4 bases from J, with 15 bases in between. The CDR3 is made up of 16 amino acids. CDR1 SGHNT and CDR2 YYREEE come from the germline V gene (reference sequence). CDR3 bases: TGTGCCAGCAGCTTGGTGGCAGGGGTTTTGCCAGATACGCAGTATTTT. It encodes CASSLVAGVLPDTQYF.

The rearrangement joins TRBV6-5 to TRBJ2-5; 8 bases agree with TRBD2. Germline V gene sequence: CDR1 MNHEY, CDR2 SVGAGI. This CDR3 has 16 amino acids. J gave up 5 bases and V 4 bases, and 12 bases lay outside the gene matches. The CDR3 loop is CASSLLREGPRETQYF. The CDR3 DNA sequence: TGTGCCAGCAGTTTACTACGGGAGGGCCCTCGCGAGACCCAGTACTTC.

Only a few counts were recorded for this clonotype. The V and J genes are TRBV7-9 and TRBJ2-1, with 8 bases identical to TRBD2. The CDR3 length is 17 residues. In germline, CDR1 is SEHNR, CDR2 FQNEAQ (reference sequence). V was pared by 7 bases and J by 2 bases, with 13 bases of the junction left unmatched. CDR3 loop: CASNAGGSGVPYNEQFF. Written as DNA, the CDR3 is TGTGCCAGCAACGCGGGGGGAAGCGGGGTCCCCTACAATGAGCAGTTCTTC.

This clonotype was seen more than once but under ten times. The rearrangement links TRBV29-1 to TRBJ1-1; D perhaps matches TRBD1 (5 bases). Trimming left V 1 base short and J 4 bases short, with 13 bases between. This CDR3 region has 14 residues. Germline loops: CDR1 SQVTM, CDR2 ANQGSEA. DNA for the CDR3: TGCAGCGTTGAAGTCAGGGCGATGGCCACTGAAGCTTTCTTT. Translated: CSVEVRAMATEAFF.

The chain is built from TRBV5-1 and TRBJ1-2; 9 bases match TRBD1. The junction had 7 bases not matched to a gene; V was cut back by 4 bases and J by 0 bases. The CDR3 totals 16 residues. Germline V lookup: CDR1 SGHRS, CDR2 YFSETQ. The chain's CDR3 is CASSGGQGPTNYGYTF. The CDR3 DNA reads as TGCGCCAGCAGCGGGGGACAGGGCCCTACTAACTATGGCTACACCTTC.

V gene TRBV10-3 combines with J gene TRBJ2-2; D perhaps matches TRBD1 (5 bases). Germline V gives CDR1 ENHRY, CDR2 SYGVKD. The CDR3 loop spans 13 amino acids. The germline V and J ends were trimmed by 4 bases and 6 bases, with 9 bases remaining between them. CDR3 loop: CAISAQGAGELFF. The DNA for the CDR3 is TGTGCCATCAGTGCCCAAGGGGCCGGGGAGCTGTTTTTT.

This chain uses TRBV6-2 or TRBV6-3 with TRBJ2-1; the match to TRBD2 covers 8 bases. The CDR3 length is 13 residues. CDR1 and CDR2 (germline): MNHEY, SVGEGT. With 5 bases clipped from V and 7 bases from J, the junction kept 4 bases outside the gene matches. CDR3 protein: CASSRGGLNEQFF. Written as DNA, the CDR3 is TGTGCCAGCAGTCGCGGGGGGTTAAATGAGCAGTTCTTC.

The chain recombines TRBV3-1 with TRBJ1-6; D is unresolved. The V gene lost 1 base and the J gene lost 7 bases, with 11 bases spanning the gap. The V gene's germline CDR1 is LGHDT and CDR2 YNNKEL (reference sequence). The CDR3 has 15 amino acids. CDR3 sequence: CASSQGGSANSPLHF. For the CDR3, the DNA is TGTGCCAGCAGCCAAGGAGGATCAGCCAATTCACCCCTCCACTTT.

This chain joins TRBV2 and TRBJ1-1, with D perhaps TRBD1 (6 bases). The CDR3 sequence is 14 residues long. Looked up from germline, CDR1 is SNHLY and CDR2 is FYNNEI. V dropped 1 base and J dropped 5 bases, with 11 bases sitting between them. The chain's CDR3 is CASSEEGGATEAFF. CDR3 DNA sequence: TGTGCCAGCAGTGAAGAAGGGGGGGCGACTGAAGCTTTCTTT.

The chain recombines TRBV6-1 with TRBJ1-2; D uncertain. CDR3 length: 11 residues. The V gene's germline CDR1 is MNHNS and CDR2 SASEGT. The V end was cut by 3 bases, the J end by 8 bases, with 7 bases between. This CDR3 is CASSDQGGYTF. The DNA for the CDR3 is TGTGCCAGCAGTGACCAAGGGGGCTACACCTTC.

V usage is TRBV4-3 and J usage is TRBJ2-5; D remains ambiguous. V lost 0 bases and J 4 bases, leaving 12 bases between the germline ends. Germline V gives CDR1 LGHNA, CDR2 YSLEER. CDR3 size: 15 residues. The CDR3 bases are TGCGCCAGCAGCCAAGACCCAGTTTACGGAGAGACCCAGTACTTC. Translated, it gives CASSQDPVYGETQYF.

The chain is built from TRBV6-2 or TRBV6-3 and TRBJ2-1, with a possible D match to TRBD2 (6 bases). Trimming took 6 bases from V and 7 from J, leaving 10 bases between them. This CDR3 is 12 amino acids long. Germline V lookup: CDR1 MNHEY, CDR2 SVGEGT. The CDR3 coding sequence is TGTGCCAGCAGAGGTCTAGCGAATGAGCAGTTCTTC. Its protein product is CASRGLANEQFF.

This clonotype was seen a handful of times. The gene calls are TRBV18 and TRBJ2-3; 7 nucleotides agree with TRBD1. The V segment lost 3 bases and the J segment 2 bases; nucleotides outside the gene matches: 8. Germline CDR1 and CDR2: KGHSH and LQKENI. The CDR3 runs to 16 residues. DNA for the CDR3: TGTGCCAGCTCACCGGCAGGGGGACAGATCACAGATACGCAGTATTTT. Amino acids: CASSPAGGQITDTQYF.

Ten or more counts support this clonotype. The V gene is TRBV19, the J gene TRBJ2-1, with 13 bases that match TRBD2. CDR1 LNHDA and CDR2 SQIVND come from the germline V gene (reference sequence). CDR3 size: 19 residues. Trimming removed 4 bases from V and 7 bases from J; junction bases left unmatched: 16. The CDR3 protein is CASSKRGPGLAGVLNEQFF. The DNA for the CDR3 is TGTGCCAGTAGTAAACGGGGACCCGGACTAGCGGGAGTTTTAAATGAGCAGTTCTTC.

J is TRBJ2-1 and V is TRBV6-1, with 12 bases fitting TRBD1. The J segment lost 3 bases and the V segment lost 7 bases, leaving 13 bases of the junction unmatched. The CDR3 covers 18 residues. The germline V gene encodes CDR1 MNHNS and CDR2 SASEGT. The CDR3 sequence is CASNPGQGARGYYNEQFF. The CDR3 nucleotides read TGTGCCAGCAATCCGGGACAGGGGGCTAGAGGATACTACAATGAGCAGTTCTTC.

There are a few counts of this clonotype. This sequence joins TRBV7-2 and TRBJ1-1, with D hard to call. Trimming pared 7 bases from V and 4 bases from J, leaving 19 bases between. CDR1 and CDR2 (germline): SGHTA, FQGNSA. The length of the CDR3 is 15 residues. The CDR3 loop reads CASTPAARGITEAFF. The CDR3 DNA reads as TGTGCCAGCACCCCCGCCGCACGAGGGATCACTGAAGCTTTCTTT.

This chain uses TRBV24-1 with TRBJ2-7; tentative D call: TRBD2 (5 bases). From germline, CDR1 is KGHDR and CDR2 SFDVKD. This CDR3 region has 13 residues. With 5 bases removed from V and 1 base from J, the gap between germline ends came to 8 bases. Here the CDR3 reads CATSGTGSYEQYF. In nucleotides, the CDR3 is TGTGCCACCAGTGGGACGGGATCCTACGAGCAGTACTTC.

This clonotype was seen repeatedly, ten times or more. The CDR3 region is CASSPTGPGDSSYNEQFF. The CDR3 DNA sequence: TGTGCCAGCAGCCCAACTGGGCCAGGAGATAGCTCCTACAATGAGCAGTTCTTC. This chain joins TRBV7-7 and TRBJ2-1; D is uncertain. Germline V gene sequence: CDR1 SSHAT, CDR2 FNYEAQ (reference sequence). The CDR3 covers 18 residues. The V end was cut by 5 bases, the J end by 0 bases, with 20 bases between.

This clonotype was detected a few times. CDR3 region: CSAHSSGRDTQYF. For the CDR3, the DNA is TGCAGTGCTCACTCTAGCGGGAGGGATACGCAGTATTTT. The J gene is TRBJ2-3, the V gene TRBV20-1; 11 bases match TRBD2. The J segment lost 6 bases and the V segment lost 5 bases, leaving 4 bases of the junction unmatched. Germline CDR1 reads DFQATT; CDR2 reads SNEGSKA (reference sequence). The CDR3 extends over 13 amino acids.

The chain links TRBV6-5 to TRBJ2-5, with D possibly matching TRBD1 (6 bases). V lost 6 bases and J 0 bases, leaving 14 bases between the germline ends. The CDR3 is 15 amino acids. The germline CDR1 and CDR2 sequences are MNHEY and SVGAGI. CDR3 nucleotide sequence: TGTGCCAGCAGATATACCGGGACATACCAAGAGACCCAGTACTTC. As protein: CASRYTGTYQETQYF.

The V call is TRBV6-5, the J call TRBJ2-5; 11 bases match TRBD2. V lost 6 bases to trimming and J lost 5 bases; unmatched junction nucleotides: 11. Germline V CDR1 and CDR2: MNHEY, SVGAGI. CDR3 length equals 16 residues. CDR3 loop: CASRYTSGGMQETQYF. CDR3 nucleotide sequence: TGTGCCAGCAGGTACACTAGCGGGGGAATGCAGGAGACCCAGTACTTC.

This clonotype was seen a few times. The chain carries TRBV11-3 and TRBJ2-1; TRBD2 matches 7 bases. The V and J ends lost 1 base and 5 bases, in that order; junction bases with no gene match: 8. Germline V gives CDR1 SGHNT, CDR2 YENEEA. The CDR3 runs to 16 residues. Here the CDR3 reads CASSLGGRLADNEQFF. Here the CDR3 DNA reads TGTGCCAGCAGCTTAGGTGGACGGCTAGCGGACAATGAGCAGTTCTTC.

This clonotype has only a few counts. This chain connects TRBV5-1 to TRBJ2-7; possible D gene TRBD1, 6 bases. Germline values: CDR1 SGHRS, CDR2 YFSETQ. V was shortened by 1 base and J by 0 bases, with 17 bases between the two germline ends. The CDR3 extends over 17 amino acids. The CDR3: CASSLWPGQGNSYEQYF. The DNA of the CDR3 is TGCGCCAGCAGCTTGTGGCCGGGGCAGGGGAACTCCTACGAGCAGTACTTC.

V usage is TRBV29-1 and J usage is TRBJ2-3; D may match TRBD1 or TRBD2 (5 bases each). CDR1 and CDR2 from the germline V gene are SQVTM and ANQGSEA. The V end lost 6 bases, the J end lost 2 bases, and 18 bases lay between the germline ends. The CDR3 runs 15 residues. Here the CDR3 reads CSVRRDQSLTDTQYF. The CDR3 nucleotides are TGCAGCGTCCGCCGGGACCAAAGTCTCACAGATACGCAGTATTTT.